The T cell receptor beta chain under discussion was sequenced for a study of blood T cell repertoires in COVID-19. Whole-study context: Nucleic acid was either cDNA or gDNA, and it came from T cells, B-cell-depleted T cells, or PBMCs.

Donors in Cohort 3 who had recovered were those with two negative PCRs, healthcare professional clearance, or resolution of their symptoms. Germline V gives CDR1 LGHNA, CDR2 YSLEER. The V end was cut by 2 bases, the J end by 2 bases, with 21 bases between. This CDR3 contains 18 residues. Produced via immunoSEQ multiplex PCR; TCRdb's table is partial and in-frame only. In the table there are over 200,000 clones, 70% to 90% of which are singletons. The specimen was PBMCs or T cells enriched from blood (not recorded which). V gene TRBV4-3 combines with J gene TRBJ1-2, with unresolved D. This clonotype was sampled from a man aged 30 to 39 who had recovered from COVID-19. The chain's CDR3 is CASSQMQAAPLRNYGYTF. For the CDR3, the DNA is TGCGCCAGCAGCCAAATGCAGGCAGCACCCTTAAGGAACTATGGCTACACCTTC.